What follows are 30 T cell receptor beta chains derived from one specimen sequenced in a study of T cell responses to AZD1222 COVID-19 vaccine. Libraries were prepared by immunoSEQ multiplex PCR; TCRdb keeps only in-frame clonotypes and omits some of them. The table shows 100,000 to 150,000 clones, with approximately 91% occurring only once. Source: peripheral blood, taken 28 days after the second AZD1222 dose. These receptors all come from an adult who received the AZD1222 COVID-19 vaccine.

This chain links TRBV28 with TRBJ2-7, with 7 bases matching TRBD1. Germline V CDR1 and CDR2: MDHEN, SYDVKM. The CDR3 length is 15 residues. V shed 5 bases and J 7 bases; nucleotides not matched to a gene: 14. The CDR3 DNA follows: TGTGCCAGCAGTCCGGCACAAACCAACAGGGGAGAGCAGTACTTC. Its translation: CASSPAQTNRGEQYF.

V usage is TRBV27 and J usage is TRBJ2-5; D is unclear. The V and J ends lost 2 bases and 4 bases respectively, with 5 bases between them. CDR1 MNHEY and CDR2 SMNVEV come from the germline V gene (reference sequence). The CDR3 is made up of 12 amino acids. The CDR3 loop is CASSLKGETQYF. CDR3 coding DNA: TGTGCCAGCAGTTTAAAGGGAGAGACCCAGTACTTC.

This chain connects TRBV4-2 to TRBJ1-5; a weak D match, TRBD1 (5 bases). The CDR3 length is 15 residues. CDR1 and CDR2 (germline): LGHNA, YNFKEQ. V lost 6 bases to trimming and J lost 0 bases, with 12 bases between them. The CDR3 loop reads CASRQDNYSNQPQHF. The DNA of the CDR3 is TGTGCCAGCAGGCAGGACAATTATAGCAATCAGCCCCAGCATTTT.

Concerning this clone itself: One junction end disagrees with the germline gene, perhaps due to a read error. This sequence joins TRBV4-2 and TRBJ1-3; D is unclear. This CDR3 has 14 residues. Per the germline V gene, CDR1 is LGHNA and CDR2 is YNFKEQ. As DNA, the CDR3 is TGTGCCAGCAGCCAAGATACGCTTGGAGACACCATATATTTT. It specifies CASSQDTLGDTIYF.

This clone was recorded only once. J is TRBJ1-4 and V is TRBV28, with unresolved D. The CDR3 has 14 residues. Deletions cut 4 bases from V and 0 bases from J, with 6 bases between. Germline assignment: CDR1 MDHEN and CDR2 SYDVKM. CDR3 nucleotide sequence: TGTGCCAGCAGTTCCGGCCCAACTAATGAAAAACTGTTTTTT. Its translation: CASSSGPTNEKLFF.

For this clone: Sequence at one end of the junction differs from germline and may be a read error. The sample has other DNA sequences that encode this CDR3 too. The V gene is TRBV11-2, the J gene TRBJ1-2; D unresolved. CDR3 length equals 13 residues. Looked up from germline, CDR1 is SGHAT and CDR2 is FQNNGV. CDR3 in DNA: TGTGCCAGCAGCTTAGAGCCCGGGAGTGGCTATACCTTC. The encoded protein is CASSLEPGSGYTF.

This sequence joins TRBV7-2 and TRBJ1-2; 9 bases fit TRBD1. V lost 0 bases to trimming and J lost 4 bases; unmatched junction nucleotides: 6. The CDR3 sequence is 16 residues long. Looked up from germline, CDR1 is SGHTA and CDR2 is FQGNSA. CDR3 nucleotide sequence: TGTGCCAGCAGCTTAGCCGGGACAGGGATGATCTATGGCTACACCTTC. This sequence encodes CASSLAGTGMIYGYTF. Full variable domain (rest looked up from reference TRBV7-2 and TRBJ1-2): GAGVSQSPSNKVTEKGKDVELRCDPISGHTALYWYRQSLGQGLEFLIYFQGNSAPDKSGLPSDRFSAERTGGSVSTLTIQRTQQEDSAVYLCASSLAGTGMIYGYTFGSGTRLTVV.

V usage is TRBV9 and J usage is TRBJ2-3; TRBD2 matches 12 bases. The junction had 9 bases not matched to a gene; V was cut back by 3 bases and J by 4 bases. This CDR3 region has 17 residues. Looked up from germline, CDR1 is SGDLS and CDR2 is YYNGEE. The CDR3 region is CASSASSSGRGPDTQYF. CDR3 sequence (DNA): TGTGCCAGCAGCGCCTCATCTAGCGGGAGGGGCCCAGATACGCAGTATTTT.

V usage is TRBV28 and J usage is TRBJ1-4; no reliable D call. CDR1 and CDR2 (germline): MDHEN, SYDVKM. The CDR3 contains 15 residues. The V gene lost 3 bases and the J gene lost 4 bases, with 12 bases spanning the gap. The CDR3 here is CASSFPGLLNEKLFF. CDR3 sequence (DNA): TGTGCCAGCAGTTTCCCCGGGCTCCTTAATGAAAAACTGTTTTTT.

V is TRBV10-3 and J is TRBJ2-4; TRBD1 might be the D (6 bases). Deletions cut 8 bases from V and 1 base from J, with 24 bases between. The CDR3 runs to 18 residues. The germline V gene encodes CDR1 ENHRY and CDR2 SYGVKD. The chain's CDR3 is CAIAEVGGHGVAKNIQYF. CDR3 nucleotides: TGTGCCATCGCGGAAGTTGGGGGACACGGCGTGGCCAAAAACATTCAGTACTTC.

The chain couples TRBV5-1 to TRBJ2-6, with 10 bases matching TRBD1. The V segment lost 4 bases and the J segment 1 base; nucleotides outside the gene matches: 8. Germline CDR1 and CDR2: SGHRS and YFSETQ. The CDR3 is made up of 18 amino acids. The CDR3 DNA sequence: TGCGCCAGCAGCCCTAGGACAGGGGGTGTTTCTGGGGCCAACGTCCTGACTTTC. Its protein is CASSPRTGGVSGANVLTF. Full variable domain (remainder filled in from reference TRBV5-1 and TRBJ2-6): KAGVTQTPRYLIKTRGQQVTLSCSPISGHRSVSWYQQTPGQGLQFLFEYFSETQRNKGNFPGRFSGRQFSNSRSEMNVSTLELGDSALYLCASSPRTGGVSGANVLTFGAGSRLTVL.

The rearrangement links TRBV10-3 to TRBJ1-5, with D unresolved. The CDR3 extends over 15 amino acids. The germline V and J ends were trimmed by 5 bases and 0 bases, with 11 bases remaining between them. The germline gives CDR1 ENHRY, CDR2 SYGVKD. CDR3 amino acids: CAISPDLVSNQPQHF. The CDR3 region has the DNA TGTGCCATCAGTCCGGACCTCGTTAGCAATCAGCCCCAGCATTTT.

This rearrangement joins TRBV7-9 to TRBJ1-2; D is possibly TRBD1 (5 bases). V was trimmed by 0 bases and J by 6 bases, leaving 8 bases between them. The CDR3 covers 13 residues. Germline V lookup: CDR1 SEHNR, CDR2 FQNEAQ (reference sequence). The CDR3 bases are TGTGCCAGCAGCTTAGCTGGGACGGATGGCTACACCTTC. It yields the protein CASSLAGTDGYTF. The variable domain in full, completed from reference TRBV7-9 and TRBJ1-2, reads DTGVSQNPRHKITKRGQNVTFRCDPISEHNRLYWYRQTLGQGPEFLTYFQNEAQLEKSRLLSDRFSAERPKGSFSTLEIQRTEQGDSAMYLCASSLAGTDGYTFGSGTRLTVV.

The V call is TRBV19, the J call TRBJ2-2, with TRBD1 identical over 8 bases. This CDR3 comprises 19 residues. Germline CDR1 and CDR2: LNHDA and SQIVND (reference sequence). Trimming at V came to 6 bases and at J to 1 base, leaving 16 bases not matched to a gene. Here the CDR3 reads CASSKPGQAIILNTGELFF. CDR3 in DNA: TGTGCCAGTAGCAAACCGGGACAGGCGATTATACTGAACACCGGGGAGCTGTTTTTT. The entire variable domain, with the rest obtained from reference TRBV19 and TRBJ2-2, is as follows: DGGITQSPKYLFRKEGQNVTLSCEQNLNHDAMYWYRQDPGQGLRLIYYSQIVNDFQKGDIAEGYSVSREKKESFPLTVTSAQKNPTAFYLCASSKPGQAIILNTGELFFGEGSRLTVL.

The rearrangement joins TRBV30 to TRBJ1-6, with D hard to call. CDR3 size: 16 residues. The V gene's germline CDR1 is GTSNPN and CDR2 SVGIG (reference sequence). Trimming removed 3 bases from V and 0 bases from J, with 12 bases in between. CDR3 loop: CAWSLARGSYNSPLHF. Written as DNA, the CDR3 is TGTGCCTGGAGCTTGGCCCGCGGCTCCTATAATTCACCCCTCCACTTT.

The chain is built from TRBV24-1 and TRBJ1-5; D may be TRBD1 (6 bases). Germline V gene sequence: CDR1 KGHDR, CDR2 SFDVKD. This CDR3 region has 13 residues. V dropped 9 bases and J dropped 7 bases, with 15 bases sitting between them. The CDR3 region has the DNA TGTGCCACCCAAAGGACAGAGGGCCAGCCCCAGCATTTT. Protein: CATQRTEGQPQHF.

The V gene is TRBV5-1, the J gene TRBJ2-1, with 8 bases matching TRBD1. V trimming: 0 bases; J trimming: 6 bases; junction bases outside the gene matches: 8. Germline V gene lookup returns CDR1 SGHRS and CDR2 YFSETQ. The CDR3 covers 16 residues. As DNA, the CDR3 is TGCGCCAGCAGCTTGGAGGGCAGGGGGCTGACCAATGAGCAGTTCTTC. Translating it yields CASSLEGRGLTNEQFF.

This sequence joins TRBV29-1 and TRBJ1-2; a possible D gene is TRBD1 (6 bases). Trimming stripped 3 bases from V and 7 bases from J, with 15 bases between. Germline-derived CDR1 and CDR2 are SQVTM and ANQGSEA. The CDR3 covers 13 residues. CDR3 loop: CSVDYQGRSGYTF. Here the CDR3 DNA reads TGCAGCGTTGACTACCAGGGGAGAAGTGGCTACACCTTC. The full variable domain, completed using reference TRBV29-1 and TRBJ1-2, is SAVISQKPSRDICQRGTSLTIQCQVDSQVTMMFWYRQQPGQSLTLIATANQGSEATYESGFVIDKFPISRPNLTFSTLTVSNMSPEDSSIYLCSVDYQGRSGYTFGSGTRLTVV.

The chain uses TRBV3-1 (or the pseudogene TRBV3-2) and TRBJ2-3; tentative D call: TRBD1 (6 bases). The V end was cut by 0 bases, the J end by 6 bases, with 16 bases between. The CDR3 sequence is 16 residues long. Germline V CDR1 and CDR2: LGHDT, YNNKEL (reference sequence). The CDR3 DNA follows: TGTGCCAGCAGCCAAGAATGGGGGCGAATAGTTGATACGCAGTATTTT. As protein: CASSQEWGRIVDTQYF.

The chain links TRBV29-1 to TRBJ1-2; D is possibly TRBD1 (5 bases). This CDR3 is built from 19 residues. Per germline, CDR1 SQVTM and CDR2 ANQGSEA. Trimming stripped 0 bases from V and 2 bases from J, with 25 bases between. The CDR3, as DNA: TGCAGCGTTGAAGAGGCCGGGACGGCTTTATTAAGTTCGAACTATGGCTACACCTTC. Its translation is CSVEEAGTALLSSNYGYTF.

V is TRBV5-4 and J is TRBJ2-5, with 12 bases identical to TRBD2. V lost 4 bases to trimming and J lost 5 bases; unmatched junction nucleotides: 3. CDR1 and CDR2 from the germline V gene are SGHNT and YYREEE (reference sequence). The CDR3 contains 14 residues. The CDR3 DNA sequence: TGTGCCAGCAGCCTAGCGGGAGGGCCGGAGACCCAGTACTTC. It yields the protein CASSLAGGPETQYF. The entire variable domain, with the rest obtained from reference TRBV5-4 and TRBJ2-5, is as follows: ETGVTQSPTHLIKTRGQQVTLRCSSQSGHNTVSWYQQALGQGPQFIFQYYREEENGRGNFPPRFSGLQFPNYSSELNVNALELDDSALYLCASSLAGGPETQYFGPGTRLLVL.

The J gene is TRBJ1-5, the V gene TRBV5-6; D unresolved. V lost 4 bases to trimming and J lost 4 bases, with 9 bases between them. Germline CDR1 is SGHDT and CDR2 is YYEEEE. The CDR3 totals 13 residues. The DNA of the CDR3 is TGTGCCAGCAGCCATGGCAGGAATCAGCCCCAGCATTTT. Amino acids: CASSHGRNQPQHF.

The V call is TRBV24-1, the J call TRBJ2-7, with 11 bases aligning to TRBD1. This CDR3 is 14 amino acids long. Trimming took 9 bases from V and 6 from J; bases not matched to a gene: 9. In germline, CDR1 is KGHDR, CDR2 SFDVKD. The CDR3 DNA sequence: TGTGCCACCTCGGGACAGGGGGTCCTGGGCGAGCAGTACTTC. It codes for CATSGQGVLGEQYF.

This clone appeared once. The V call is TRBV10-1, the J call TRBJ2-5, with 14 bases matching TRBD2. The ends lost 1 base at V and 2 bases at J; junction bases unmatched: 12. Germline lookup yields CDR1 WNHNN and CDR2 SYGVQD (reference sequence). The CDR3 contains 20 residues. CDR3 nucleotide sequence: TGCGCCAGCAGTGAGTGCGGAAGACTAGCGGGAGGGCCCCGGCAAGAGACCCAGTACTTC. This gives the protein CASSECGRLAGGPRQETQYF.

This clone occurred once. The chain links TRBV13 to TRBJ2-7, with D perhaps matching TRBD1 or TRBD2 (5 bases each). The CDR3 runs 15 residues. The germline CDR1 and CDR2 sequences are PRHDT and FYEKMQ (reference sequence). With 5 bases removed from V and 1 base from J, the gap between germline ends came to 15 bases. CDR3 DNA: TGTGCCAGCAGCACCACCGGGACGGGATCCTACGAGCAGTACTTC. This codes for CASSTTGTGSYEQYF.

The chain links TRBV6-1 to TRBJ2-7, with D hard to call. V lost 0 bases and J 1 base, leaving 13 bases between the germline ends. This CDR3 comprises 16 residues. Germline lookup yields CDR1 MNHNS and CDR2 SASEGT. CDR3 in amino acids: CASSEARSLESYEQYF. The CDR3 DNA follows: TGTGCCAGCAGTGAAGCCCGCTCCTTAGAATCCTACGAGCAGTACTTC.

V gene TRBV6-1 combines with J gene TRBJ2-5; 11 nucleotides align to TRBD1. This CDR3 is 18 amino acids long. CDR1 is MNHNS and CDR2 is SASEGT in the germline V gene. After removal of 1 base from V and 0 bases from J, the junction contained 7 bases not matched to a gene. CDR3: CASSEVGGDRGYQETQYF. CDR3 coding DNA: TGTGCCAGCAGTGAAGTAGGAGGGGACAGGGGGTACCAAGAGACCCAGTACTTC.

The V call is TRBV6-6, the J call TRBJ2-2; D is possibly TRBD2 (6 bases). The germline V gene encodes CDR1 MNHNY and CDR2 SVGAGI (reference sequence). V lost 2 bases to trimming and J lost 3 bases, with 10 bases between them. The CDR3 runs 15 residues. The CDR3 coding sequence is TGTGCCAGCAGTTACATTAGCGGCCACACCGGGGAGCTGTTTTTT. Translating gives CASSYISGHTGELFF.

This chain links TRBV7-3 with TRBJ2-7, with 10 nucleotides matching TRBD1. Trimming at V came to 5 bases and at J to 6 bases, leaving 10 bases not matched to a gene. The CDR3 sequence is 15 residues long. The germline V gene has CDR1 SGHTA and CDR2 FQGTGA. CDR3 protein: CASSPGGQGSREQYF. The CDR3 nucleotides are TGTGCCAGCAGCCCTGGGGGACAGGGGAGCCGCGAGCAGTACTTC.

The chain recombines TRBV6-5 with TRBJ1-1, with 9 nucleotides matching TRBD1. Trimming took 2 bases from V and 10 from J; bases not matched to a gene: 2. CDR3 length: 12 amino acids. Germline assignment: CDR1 MNHEY and CDR2 SVGAGI. CDR3 sequence reads: CASSYMDRGAFF. In nucleotides, the CDR3 is TGTGCCAGCAGTTACATGGACAGGGGAGCTTTCTTT.